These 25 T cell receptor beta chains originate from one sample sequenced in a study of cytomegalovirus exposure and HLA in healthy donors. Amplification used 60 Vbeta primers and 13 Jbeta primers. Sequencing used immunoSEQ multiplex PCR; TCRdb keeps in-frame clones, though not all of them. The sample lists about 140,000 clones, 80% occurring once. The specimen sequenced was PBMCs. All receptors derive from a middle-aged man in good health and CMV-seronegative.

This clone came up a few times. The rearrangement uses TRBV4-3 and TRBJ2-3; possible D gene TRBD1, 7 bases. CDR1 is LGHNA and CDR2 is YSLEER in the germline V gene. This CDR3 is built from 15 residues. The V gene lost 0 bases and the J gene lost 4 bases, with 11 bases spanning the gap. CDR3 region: CASSQDRGAPDTQYF. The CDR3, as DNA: TGCGCCAGCAGCCAAGACAGGGGGGCCCCAGATACGCAGTATTTT.

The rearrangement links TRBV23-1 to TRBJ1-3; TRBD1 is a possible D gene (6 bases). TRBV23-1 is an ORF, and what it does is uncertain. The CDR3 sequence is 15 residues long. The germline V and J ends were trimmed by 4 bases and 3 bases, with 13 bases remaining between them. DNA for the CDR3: TGCGCCAGCAGTCCTGGACAGAAACTTGGAAACACCATATATTTT. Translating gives CASSPGQKLGNTIYF.

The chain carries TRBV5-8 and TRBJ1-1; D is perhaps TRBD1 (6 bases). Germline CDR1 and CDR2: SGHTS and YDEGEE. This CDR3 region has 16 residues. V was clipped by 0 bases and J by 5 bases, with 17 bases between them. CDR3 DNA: TGTGCCAGCAGCTTGGATTTGGGGGCCCGAGGGACTGAAGCTTTCTTT. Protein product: CASSLDLGARGTEAFF.

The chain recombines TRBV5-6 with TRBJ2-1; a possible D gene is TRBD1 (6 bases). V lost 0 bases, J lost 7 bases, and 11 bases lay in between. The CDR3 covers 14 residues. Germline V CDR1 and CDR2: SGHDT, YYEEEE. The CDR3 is CASSLGGRINEQFF. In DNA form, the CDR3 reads TGTGCCAGCAGCTTGGGGGGGCGGATTAATGAGCAGTTCTTC. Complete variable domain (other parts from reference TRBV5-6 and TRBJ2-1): DAGVTQSPTHLIKTRGQQVTLRCSPKSGHDTVSWYQQALGQGPQFIFQYYEEEERQRGNFPDRFSGHQFPNYSSELNVNALLLGDSALYLCASSLGGRINEQFFGPGTRLTVL.

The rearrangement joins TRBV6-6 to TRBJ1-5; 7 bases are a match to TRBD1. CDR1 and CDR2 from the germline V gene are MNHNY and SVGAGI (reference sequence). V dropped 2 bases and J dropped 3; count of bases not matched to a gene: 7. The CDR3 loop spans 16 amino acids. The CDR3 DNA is TGTGCCAGCAGTTACCTCCCAGGGGGAATCAATCAGCCCCAGCATTTT. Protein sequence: CASSYLPGGINQPQHF.

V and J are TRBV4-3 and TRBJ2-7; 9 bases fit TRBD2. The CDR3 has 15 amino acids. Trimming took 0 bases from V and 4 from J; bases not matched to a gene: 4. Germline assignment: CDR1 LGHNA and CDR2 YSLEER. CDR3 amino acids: CASSQELAGSYEQYF. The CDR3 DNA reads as TGCGCCAGCAGCCAAGAGCTAGCGGGGAGTTACGAGCAGTACTTC.

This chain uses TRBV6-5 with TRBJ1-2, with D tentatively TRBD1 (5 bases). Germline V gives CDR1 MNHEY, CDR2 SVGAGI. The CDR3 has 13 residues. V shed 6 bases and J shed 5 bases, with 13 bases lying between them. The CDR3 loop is CASSTTDLYGYTF. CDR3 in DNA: TGTGCCAGCAGCACGACAGATCTATATGGCTACACCTTC.

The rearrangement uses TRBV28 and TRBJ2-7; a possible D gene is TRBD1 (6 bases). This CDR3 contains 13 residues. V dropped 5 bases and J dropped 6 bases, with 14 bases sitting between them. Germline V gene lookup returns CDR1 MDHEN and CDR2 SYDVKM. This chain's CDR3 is CASSPRTVLEQYF. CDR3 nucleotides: TGTGCCAGCAGTCCGAGGACAGTCCTCGAGCAGTACTTC.

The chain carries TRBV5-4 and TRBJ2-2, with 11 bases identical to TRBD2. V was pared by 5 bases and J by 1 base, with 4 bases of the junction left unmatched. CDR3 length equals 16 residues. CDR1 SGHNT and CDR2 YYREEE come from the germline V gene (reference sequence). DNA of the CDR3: TGTGCCAGCAGACCTGGGACTAGCGGGAACACCGGGGAGCTGTTTTTT. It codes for CASRPGTSGNTGELFF.

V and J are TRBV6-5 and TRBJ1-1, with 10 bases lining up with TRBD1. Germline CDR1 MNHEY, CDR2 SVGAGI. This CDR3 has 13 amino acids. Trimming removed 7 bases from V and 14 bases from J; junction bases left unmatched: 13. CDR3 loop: CASIQRGDRGFFF. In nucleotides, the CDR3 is TGTGCCAGCATCCAAAGGGGGGACAGGGGATTCTTCTTT.

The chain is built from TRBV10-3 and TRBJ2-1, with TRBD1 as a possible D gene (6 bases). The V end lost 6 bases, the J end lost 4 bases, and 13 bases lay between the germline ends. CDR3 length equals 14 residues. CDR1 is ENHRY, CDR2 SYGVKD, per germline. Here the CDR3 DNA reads TGTGCCATCAGGCAGGGGTACGGATACAATGAGCAGTTCTTC. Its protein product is CAIRQGYGYNEQFF.

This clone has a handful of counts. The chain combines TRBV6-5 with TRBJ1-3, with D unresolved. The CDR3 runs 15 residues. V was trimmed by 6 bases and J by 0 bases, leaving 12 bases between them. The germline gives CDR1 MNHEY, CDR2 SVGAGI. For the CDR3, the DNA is TGTGCCAGCAGCACGGACGGGAGCTCTGGAAACACCATATATTTT. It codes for CASSTDGSSGNTIYF.

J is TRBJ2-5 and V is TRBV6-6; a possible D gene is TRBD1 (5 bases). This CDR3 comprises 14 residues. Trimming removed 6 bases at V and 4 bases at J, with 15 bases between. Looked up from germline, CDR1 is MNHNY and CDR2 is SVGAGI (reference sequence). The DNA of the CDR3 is TGTGCCAGCAGCCACCCGGAAAGGGGAGAGACCCAGTACTTC. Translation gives CASSHPERGETQYF.

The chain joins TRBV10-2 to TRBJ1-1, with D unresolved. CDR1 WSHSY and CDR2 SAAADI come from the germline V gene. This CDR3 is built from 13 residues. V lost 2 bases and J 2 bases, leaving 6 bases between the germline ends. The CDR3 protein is CASSEQTNTEAFF. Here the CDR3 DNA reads TGCGCCAGCAGTGAGCAGACTAACACTGAAGCTTTCTTT.

The CDR3 bases are TGCGCCAGCAGCCCCAGCGCAGGGTACAATCAGCCCCAGCATTTT. It specifies CASSPSAGYNQPQHF. This chain joins TRBV5-1 and TRBJ1-5, with D maybe TRBD1 (5 bases). Germline V lookup: CDR1 SGHRS, CDR2 YFSETQ. V was cut by 4 bases and J by 3 bases, with 14 bases left in between. The length of the CDR3 is 15 residues.

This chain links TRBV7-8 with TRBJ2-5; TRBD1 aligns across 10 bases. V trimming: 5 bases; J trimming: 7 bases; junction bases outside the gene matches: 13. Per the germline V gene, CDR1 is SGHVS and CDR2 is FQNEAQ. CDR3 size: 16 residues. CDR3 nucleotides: TGTGCCAGCAGCCAAAATGACAGGGGGCTGGTGGGGACCCAGTACTTC. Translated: CASSQNDRGLVGTQYF.

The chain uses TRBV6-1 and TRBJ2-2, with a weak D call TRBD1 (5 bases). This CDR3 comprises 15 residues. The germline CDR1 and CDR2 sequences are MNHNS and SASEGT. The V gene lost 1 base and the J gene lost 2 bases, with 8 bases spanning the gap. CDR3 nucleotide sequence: TGTGCCAGCAGTGAAGACACAGGAAACACCGGGGAGCTGTTTTTT. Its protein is CASSEDTGNTGELFF.

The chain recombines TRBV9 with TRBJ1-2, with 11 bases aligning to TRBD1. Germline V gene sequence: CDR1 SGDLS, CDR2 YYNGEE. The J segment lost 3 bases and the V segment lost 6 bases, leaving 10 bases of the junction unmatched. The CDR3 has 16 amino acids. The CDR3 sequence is CASTPPWDRGDYGYTF. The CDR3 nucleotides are TGTGCCAGCACCCCCCCTTGGGACAGGGGGGACTATGGCTACACCTTC. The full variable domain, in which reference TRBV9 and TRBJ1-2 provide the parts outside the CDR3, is DSGVTQTPKHLITATGQRVTLRCSPRSGDLSVYWYQQSLDQGLQFLIQYYNGEERAKGNILERFSAQQFPDLHSELNLSSLELGDSALYFCASTPPWDRGDYGYTFGSGTRLTVV.

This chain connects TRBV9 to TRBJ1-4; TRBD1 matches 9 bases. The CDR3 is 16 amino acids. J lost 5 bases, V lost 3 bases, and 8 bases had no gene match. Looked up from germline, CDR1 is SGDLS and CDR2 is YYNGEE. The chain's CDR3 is CASSEMTGTGNEKLFF. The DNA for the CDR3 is TGTGCCAGCAGCGAGATGACCGGGACAGGGAATGAAAAACTGTTTTTT.

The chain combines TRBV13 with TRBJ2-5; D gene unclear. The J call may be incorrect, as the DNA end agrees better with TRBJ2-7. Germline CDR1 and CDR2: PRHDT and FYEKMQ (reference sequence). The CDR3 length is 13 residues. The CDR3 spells CASSLANSYEQYF. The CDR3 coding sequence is TGTGCCAGCAGCTTAGCCAACTCCTACGAGCAGTACTTC.

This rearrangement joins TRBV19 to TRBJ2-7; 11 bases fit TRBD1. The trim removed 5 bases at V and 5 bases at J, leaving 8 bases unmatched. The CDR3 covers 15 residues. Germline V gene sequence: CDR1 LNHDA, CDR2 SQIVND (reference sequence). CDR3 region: CASSSPGTGGHEQYF. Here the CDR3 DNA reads TGTGCCAGTAGTTCTCCGGGGACAGGGGGGCACGAGCAGTACTTC.

CDR3 protein: CASGPSQAEQYF. The CDR3 DNA reads TGTGCTAGTGGCCCCTCCCAGGCCGAGCAGTACTTC. V and J are TRBV12-5 and TRBJ2-7; D gene ambiguous. Germline-derived CDR1 and CDR2 are LGHNT and FRNRAP. The CDR3 loop spans 12 amino acids. V was clipped by 6 bases and J by 6 bases, with 12 bases between them.

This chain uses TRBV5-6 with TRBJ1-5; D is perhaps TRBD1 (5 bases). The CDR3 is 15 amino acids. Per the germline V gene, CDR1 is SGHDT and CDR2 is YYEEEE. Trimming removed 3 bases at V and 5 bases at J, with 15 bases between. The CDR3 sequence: CASSYFGTEYQPQHF. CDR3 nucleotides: TGTGCCAGCAGCTATTTCGGGACTGAATATCAGCCCCAGCATTTT.

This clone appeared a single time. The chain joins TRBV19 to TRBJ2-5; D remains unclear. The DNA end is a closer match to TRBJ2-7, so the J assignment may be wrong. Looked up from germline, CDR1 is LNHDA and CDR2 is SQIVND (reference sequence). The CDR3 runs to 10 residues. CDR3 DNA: TGTGCCACCGCCCCCTACGAGCAGTACTTC. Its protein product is CATAPYEQYF.

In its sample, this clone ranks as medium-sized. Here the CDR3 DNA reads TGTGCCAGCAGGGCCAATGACAGGGTCTACGAGCAGTACTTC. Its protein product is CASRANDRVYEQYF. V usage is TRBV25-1 and J usage is TRBJ2-7; 7 bases match TRBD1. The V gene end was trimmed by 6 bases and the J gene end by 3 bases; junction bases not matched to a gene: 8. The CDR3 is 14 amino acids. Germline-derived CDR1 and CDR2 are MGHDK and SYGVNS.